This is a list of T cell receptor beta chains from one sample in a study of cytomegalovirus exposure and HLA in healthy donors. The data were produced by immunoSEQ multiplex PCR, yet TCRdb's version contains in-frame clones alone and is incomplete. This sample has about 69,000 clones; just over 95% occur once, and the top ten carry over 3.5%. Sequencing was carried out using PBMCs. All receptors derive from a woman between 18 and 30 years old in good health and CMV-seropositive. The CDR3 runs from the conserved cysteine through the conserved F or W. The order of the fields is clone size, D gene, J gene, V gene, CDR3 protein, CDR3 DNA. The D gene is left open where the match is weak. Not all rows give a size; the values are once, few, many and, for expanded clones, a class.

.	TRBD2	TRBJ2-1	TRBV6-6	CASSPFGLAGDNEQFF	TGTGCCAGCAGTCCCTTCGGACTAGCGGGGGACAATGAGCAGTTCTTC
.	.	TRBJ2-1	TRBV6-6	CASRGTSSYNEQFF	TGTGCCAGCAGGGGCACCAGCTCCTACAATGAGCAGTTCTTC
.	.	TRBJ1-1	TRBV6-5	CASSTTGKSGAFF	TGTGCCAGCAGTACGACGGGGAAAAGTGGAGCTTTCTTT
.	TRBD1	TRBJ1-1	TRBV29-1	CSVAGAQGAEAFF	TGCAGCGTTGCCGGGGCACAGGGGGCTGAAGCTTTCTTT
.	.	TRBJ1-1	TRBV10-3	CAISESIGDTEAFF	TGTGCCATCAGTGAGTCAATAGGGGACACTGAAGCTTTCTTT
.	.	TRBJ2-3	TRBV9	CASSGSLAGNSDTQYF	TGTGCCAGCAGCGGGAGTCTGGCGGGAAATTCGGATACGCAGTATTTT
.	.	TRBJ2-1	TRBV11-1	CASSSNRNEQFF	TGTGCCAGCAGCTCCAATAGAAATGAGCAGTTCTTC
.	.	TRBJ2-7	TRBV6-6	CASSAEQGFEQYF	TGTGCCAGCAGTGCCGAACAGGGCTTCGAGCAGTACTTC
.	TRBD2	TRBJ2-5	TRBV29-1	CSVESSGEETQYF	TGCAGCGTTGAATCTAGCGGGGAAGAGACCCAGTACTTC
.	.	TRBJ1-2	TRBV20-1	CSTTGKGYTF	TGCAGTACCACAGGGAAAGGCTACACCTTC
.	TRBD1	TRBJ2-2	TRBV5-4	CASSPQGNGELFF	TGTGCCAGCAGCCCACAGGGGAACGGGGAGCTGTTTTTT
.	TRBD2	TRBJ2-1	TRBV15	CATSGRLAGLYNEQFF	TGTGCCACCAGCGGCCGACTAGCGGGCCTCTACAATGAGCAGTTCTTC
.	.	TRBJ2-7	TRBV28	CASSPTWDFLSYEQYF	TGTGCCAGCAGTCCCACGTGGGACTTCCTTTCCTACGAGCAGTACTTC
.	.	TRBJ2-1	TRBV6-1	CASSEEAESYNEQFF	TGTGCCAGCAGTGAAGAGGCGGAATCCTACAATGAGCAGTTCTTC
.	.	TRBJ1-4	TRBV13	CASSSTGFRKLFF	TGTGCCAGCAGCTCCACAGGTTTTAGGAAACTGTTTTTT
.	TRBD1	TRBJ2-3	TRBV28	CASRGQGAGTDTQYF	TGTGCCAGCAGGGGACAGGGGGCAGGCACAGATACGCAGTATTTT
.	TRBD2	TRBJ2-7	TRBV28	CASRLLAGGAYEQYF	TGTGCCAGCAGATTACTAGCGGGAGGTGCGTACGAGCAGTACTTC
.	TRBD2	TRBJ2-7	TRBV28	CASSPPGGSGHF	TGTGCCAGCAGTCCCCCGGGGGGAAGTGGGCACTTC
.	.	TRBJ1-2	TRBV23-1	CASSQTGTGCYGYTF	TGCGCCAGCAGTCAAACGGGAACAGGGTGCTATGGCTACACCTTC
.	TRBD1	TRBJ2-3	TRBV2	CASRAGTASRSTDTQYF	TGTGCCAGCAGAGCAGGGACAGCTTCCCGGAGCACAGATACGCAGTATTTT
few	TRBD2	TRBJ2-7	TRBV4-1	CASSQGLASYEQYF	TGCGCCAGCAGCCAGGGACTAGCCTCCTACGAGCAGTACTTC
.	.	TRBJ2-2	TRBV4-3	CASSQDAPIGSANTGELFF	TGCGCCAGCAGCCAAGATGCACCGATCGGGTCCGCGAACACCGGGGAGCTGTTTTTT
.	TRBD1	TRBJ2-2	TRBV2	CASSEGTGTTGELFF	TGTGCCAGCAGTGAGGGGACAGGGACCACCGGGGAGCTGTTTTTT
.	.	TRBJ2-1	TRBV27	CARCSSAELAYYNEQFF	TGTGCCAGATGCTCATCAGCTGAGCTAGCTTACTACAATGAGCAGTTCTTC
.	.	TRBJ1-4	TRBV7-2	CASNMGPGGVEKLFF	TGTGCCAGCAACATGGGCCCCGGGGGGGTTGAAAAACTGTTTTTT
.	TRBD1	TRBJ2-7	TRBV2	CASSERGQGRAEQYF	TGTGCCAGCAGTGAAAGGGGACAGGGGAGGGCCGAGCAGTACTTC